The clone carrying this T cell receptor (beta chain) has only a few counts. Its specificity is not known. With 5 bases clipped from V and 1 base from J, the junction kept 4 bases outside the gene matches. Germline loops: CDR1 DFQATT, CDR2 SNEGSKA (reference sequence). This CDR3 is built from 14 residues. For the second PCR, which ran for about 6 to 11 cycles, a sample-barcoded 5' primer and a J-beta primer mix were used. The yield of each sample was at least 2.5 million CDR3-containing paired-end reads. TCRdb re-derived calls from the 5' RACE reads in MiXCR, one entry per CDR3 protein. The sample carries about 600,000 distinct CDR3 sequences, around 48% recorded once. The data were obtained in a study of blood T cells in healthy people across ages. Study results and caveats: Lack of knowledge of donor CMV status possibly confounded expanded clonotype changes.

Each donor supplied ten milliliters of peripheral blood. This rearrangement joins TRBV20-1 to TRBJ2-1; 8 bases map to TRBD2. The source of this sequence is a man of 80 years or more in good health. Material for sequencing was blood. CDR3 region: CSALGTRSYNEQFF. Written as DNA, the CDR3 is TGCAGTGCTCTGGGGACTAGGTCCTACAATGAGCAGTTCTTC.